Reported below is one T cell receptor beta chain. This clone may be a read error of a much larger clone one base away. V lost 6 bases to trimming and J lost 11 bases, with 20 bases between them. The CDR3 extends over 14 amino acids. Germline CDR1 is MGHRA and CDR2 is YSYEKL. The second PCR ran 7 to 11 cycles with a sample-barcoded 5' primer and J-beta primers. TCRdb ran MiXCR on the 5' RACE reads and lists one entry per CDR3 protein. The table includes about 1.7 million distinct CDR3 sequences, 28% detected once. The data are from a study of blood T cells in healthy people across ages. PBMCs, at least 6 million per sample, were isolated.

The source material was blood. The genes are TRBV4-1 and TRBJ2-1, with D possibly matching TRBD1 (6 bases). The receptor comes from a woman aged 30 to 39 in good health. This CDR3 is CASRRTVSYDKQFF. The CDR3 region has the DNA TGCGCCAGCAGACGGACAGTATCGTATGATAAGCAGTTCTTC.